This T cell receptor (beta chain) appears in the sequencing data of a study of shared clonotypes between healthy human individuals (dated by TCRdb to between 2020 and 2021). Regarding the study in general: The cohort included a few men and two women between 18 and 49 years of age. Per donor, three plates each were used for CD4 naive and CD4 memory, two for CD8 naive, and one for CD8 memory. To estimate repertoire size and how much clonotypes are shared between individuals, the study performed deep sequencing of blood TCR repertoires from a few healthy adults. To increase sequencing depth and limit assay-specific biases, TCR repertoire library preparation and sequencing were carried out by different laboratories using diverse techniques. Each donor's leukapheresis produced roughly between about 0.85 and 10 billion PBMCs. The full study reports these points: Because the study included only a small number of donors, the genetic and exposure-history diversity represented was limited. Pairwise subsampling indicated that sequencing depth was expected to affect the degree of clonotype sharing among donors. Naive subsets generally had larger estimated clonotype richness than memory subsets did. Sharing across a few donors was observed for roughly 5% of naive CD4, over 3% of naive CD8, over 2% of memory CD4, and roughly 0.4% of memory CD8 clonotypes. Sampling was restricted to blood, and TCR repertoires in tissue are likely to differ from TCR repertoires in blood. Compared with non-shared clonotypes, clonotypes shared by all four sorted-subset donors had higher generation probabilities. Rarefaction of sorted-subset datasets indicated incomplete sequencing despite the large sequencing depth.

V and J lose 1 base and 4 bases, and a span of 22 bases separates them. CDR1 and CDR2 (SGHDN, FVKESK) derive from the germline V gene. The CDR3 measures 18 amino acids from cysteine to phenylalanine. The read is trimmed to its CDR3 DNA, 54 bases read in frame from base 1. In regard to this clone: This clone's antigen is unknown. The record has no base qualities; no much larger clone is one base away.

Using the deep immunoSEQ assay, TCR CDR3 regions were amplified from genomic DNA by multiplex PCR. Genomic DNA extracted from each cell subset was distributed evenly over all wells of several immunoSEQ 96-well plates, and each plate served as one replicate. For sorted subsets, 200 to 250 ng of genomic DNA, equivalent to some 30,000 T cell genomes, went into each replicate PCR. Purified libraries were measured with a Qubit 3.0 fluorometer, size-checked on a Bioanalyzer 2100, and measured again with the KAPA Library Quantification kit. Each immunoSEQ 96-well plate was sequenced on its own single-read 150-cycle Illumina NextSeq 550 flow cell. Per the authors' processing: Because the immunoSEQ output held only junctional sequences and lacked quality scores, the filtering could not match the filtering applied to full-length reads. Sequences were annotated with PyIR, a Python wrapper for IgBLAST v1.9, and V/J genes and CDR3 were assigned using IMGT germline references. Reads were removed for weak V/J assignments (E-value above 1e-6), missing CDR3, stop codons, out-of-frame junctions, or ambiguous translated residues. V3J clonotypes were defined as sequences sharing the same inferred V gene, J gene, and CDR3 amino acid sequence. The percentage overlap between two repertoires was calculated by dividing the number of shared unique clonotypes by the size of the smaller repertoire. RTK rarefaction, the Chao1 estimator, and Recon v2.1 estimates of unobserved clonotypes were used to assess repertoire richness. OLGA was used to compute generation probabilities for all TCRbeta clonotypes that the gDNA method yielded from a handful of donors. What TCRdb holds here is the immuneACCESS table cut down to in-frame rearrangements. Part of the clones is not present; checked against another copy, under half of the missing clones reflect an unresolved V gene, and the others are unexplained. D and trimming were read from the DNA, whereas the V and J calls and clone size are those reported in that table. The sample table records millions of clones; about 95% of these occur just once. Of the sample, 0.85% to 1.3% falls within the top ten clones.

CD8 naive samples were obtained by positive selection for CCR7 among CD45RO-negative cells, yielding a CD45RA+CCR7+ population from which TemRA cells were excluded. The donors were healthy, HIV-negative adults with no recently reported acute infections or vaccinations. All donors were Caucasian adults living in Nashville, Tennessee, USA. Blood was obtained by leukapheresis, after which PBMCs were separated by Ficoll-Histopaque density gradient centrifugation and cryopreserved in liquid nitrogen vapor phase. Analytical flow cytometry was used to check the purity and quantity of every magnetically sorted T cell population. Each sorted fraction had its genomic DNA isolated and then quantified by UV absorbance on a Nanodrop 2000c.

This TCR derives from a man aged 18 to 35 in good health. The sample comprised naive CD8+ T cells sorted from blood. The cell subset or site tag for this specimen amounts to: CD45RA+CCR7+. The V and J genes are TRBV14 and TRBJ1-2; possibly the D gene is TRBD1, per 5 matching bases. The base sequence is TGTGCCAGCAGCCAAGTTTACATTGGTCAGGGACCCCTCTATGGCTACACCTTC. It specifies CASSQVYIGQGPLYGYTF. The variable domain in full, with residues beyond the CDR3 obtained from the reference TRBV14 and TRBJ1-2 genes, is EAGVTQFPSHSVIEKGQTVTLRCDPISGHDNLYWYRRVMGKEIKFLLHFVKESKQDESGMPNNRFLAERTGGTYSTLKVQPAELEDSGVYFCASSQVYIGQGPLYGYTFGSGTRLTVV.